The present T cell receptor beta chain was sequenced within a study of T cell repertoires in cytomegalovirus infection. Across the study: In the study, CMV epitopes included recently identified HLA-C-restricted and well-studied HLA-B-restricted ones.

TCRdb reprocessed the reads with MiXCR, giving one entry per CDR3 protein. The data show hundreds of thousands of distinct CDR3 sequences, with 31% seen just once and under 15% held by the top ten. Note on this clonotype: Its antigen is not identified.

Notes on the study in general: Pooled public TCR beta family frequency picked out CMV carriers with the relevant HLA.

Trimming shortened V by 3 bases and J by 6 bases, and 14 bases separated the two germline ends. Germline V gene sequence: CDR1 DFQATT, CDR2 SNEGSKA (reference sequence). The CDR3 sequence is 13 residues long. Sequencing used cultured CD8+ T cells from PBMCs, obtained from culture after CMV antigen stimulation. V is TRBV20-1 and J is TRBJ1-1, with no clear D. The clonotype originates from a human donor in good health (CMV status not recorded). Some clones in this sample may be carry-over from other donors' samples. The CDR3 DNA reads as TGCAGTGCTAGGGGTCTCGGAGAAGCTGAAGCTTTCTTT. It encodes CSARGLGEAEAFF.